A single T cell receptor beta chain is shown here with its context. What it binds is unknown. The data were taken from a study of T cells in Graves' hyperthyroidism and ophthalmopathy. Whole-study findings and limits: The model identified upcoming ophthalmopathy a median around 6 months ahead of onset.

TCR beta CDR3 sequences were amplified from RNA transcripts. HTBI primers were employed in a first-round RT-PCR of the TCR CDR3. MiXCR, run by TCRdb on the multiplex PCR reads, gives a single entry per CDR3 protein. The profile shows around 400,000 distinct CDR3 sequences, approximately 15% of them singletons. Source material: blood. The receptor comes from a woman under 30 with Graves' hyperthyroidism that later progressed to Graves' ophthalmopathy.

CDR3 amino acids: CASSSERLASGEQFF. CDR3 nucleotides: TGTGCCAGCAGCTCCGAGAGACTCGCGTCGGGTGAGCAGTTCTTC. The chain recombines TRBV6-2 or TRBV6-3 with TRBJ2-1, with D unclear. The CDR3 contains 15 residues. Germline values: CDR1 MNHEY, CDR2 SVGEGT. V lost 6 bases to trimming and J lost 9 bases, with 21 bases between them.